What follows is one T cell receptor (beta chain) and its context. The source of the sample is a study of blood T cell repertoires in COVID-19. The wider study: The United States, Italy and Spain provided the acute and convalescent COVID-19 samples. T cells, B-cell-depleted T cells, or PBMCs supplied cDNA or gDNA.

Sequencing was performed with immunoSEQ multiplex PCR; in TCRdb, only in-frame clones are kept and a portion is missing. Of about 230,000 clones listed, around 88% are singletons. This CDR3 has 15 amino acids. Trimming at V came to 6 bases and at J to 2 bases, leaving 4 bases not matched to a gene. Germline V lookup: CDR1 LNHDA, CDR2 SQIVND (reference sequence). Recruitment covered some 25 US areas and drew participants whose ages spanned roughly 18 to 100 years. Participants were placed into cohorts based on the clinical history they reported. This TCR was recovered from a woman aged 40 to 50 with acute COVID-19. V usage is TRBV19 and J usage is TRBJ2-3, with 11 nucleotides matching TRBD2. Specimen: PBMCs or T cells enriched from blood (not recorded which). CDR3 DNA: TGTGCCAGTAGGACTAGCGGGGCCCCCACAGATACGCAGTATTTT. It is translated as CASRTSGAPTDTQYF.